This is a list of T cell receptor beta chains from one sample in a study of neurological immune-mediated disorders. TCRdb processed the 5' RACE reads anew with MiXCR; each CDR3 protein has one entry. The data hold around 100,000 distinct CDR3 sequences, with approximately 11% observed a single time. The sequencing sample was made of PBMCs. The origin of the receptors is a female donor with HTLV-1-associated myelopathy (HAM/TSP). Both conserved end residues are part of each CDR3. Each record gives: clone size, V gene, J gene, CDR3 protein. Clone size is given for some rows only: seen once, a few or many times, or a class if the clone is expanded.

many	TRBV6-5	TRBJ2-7	CASSYGSGYEQYF
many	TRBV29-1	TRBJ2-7	CSVLTPPNEQYF
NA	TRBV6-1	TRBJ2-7	CASLETQKQNYEQYF
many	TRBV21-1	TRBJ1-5	CASSSRSDRANQPQHF
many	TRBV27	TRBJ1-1	CASSLRGTTEAFF
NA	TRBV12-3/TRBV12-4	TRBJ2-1	CASSSKRGDSYNEQFF
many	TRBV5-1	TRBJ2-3	CASSLSAPEDTQYF
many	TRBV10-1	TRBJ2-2	CASSTGTDTGELFF
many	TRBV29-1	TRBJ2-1	CSVEGRGLYNEQFF
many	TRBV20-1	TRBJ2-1	CSASTSGGARNEQFF
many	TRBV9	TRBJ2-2	CASSVPTGELFF
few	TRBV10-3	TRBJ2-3	CAIKAADTQYF
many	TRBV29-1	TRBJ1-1	CSVSGPGTGGTEAFF
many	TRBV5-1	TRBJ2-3	CASSLEGTSGGWDTQYF
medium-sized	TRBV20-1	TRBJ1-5	CSASRSGVLSNQPQHF
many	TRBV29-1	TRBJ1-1	CSVVRDRGYEAFF
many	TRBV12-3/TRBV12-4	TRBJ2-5	CASSYRVETQYF
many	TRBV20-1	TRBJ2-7	CSAAYQEEQYF
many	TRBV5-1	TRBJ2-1	CASSLEATGSSYNEQFF
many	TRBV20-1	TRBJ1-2	CSASGTGGLEAYGYTF
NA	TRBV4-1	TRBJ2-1	CASSLRDLGYEQFF
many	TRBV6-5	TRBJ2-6	CASRGTSAGANVLTF